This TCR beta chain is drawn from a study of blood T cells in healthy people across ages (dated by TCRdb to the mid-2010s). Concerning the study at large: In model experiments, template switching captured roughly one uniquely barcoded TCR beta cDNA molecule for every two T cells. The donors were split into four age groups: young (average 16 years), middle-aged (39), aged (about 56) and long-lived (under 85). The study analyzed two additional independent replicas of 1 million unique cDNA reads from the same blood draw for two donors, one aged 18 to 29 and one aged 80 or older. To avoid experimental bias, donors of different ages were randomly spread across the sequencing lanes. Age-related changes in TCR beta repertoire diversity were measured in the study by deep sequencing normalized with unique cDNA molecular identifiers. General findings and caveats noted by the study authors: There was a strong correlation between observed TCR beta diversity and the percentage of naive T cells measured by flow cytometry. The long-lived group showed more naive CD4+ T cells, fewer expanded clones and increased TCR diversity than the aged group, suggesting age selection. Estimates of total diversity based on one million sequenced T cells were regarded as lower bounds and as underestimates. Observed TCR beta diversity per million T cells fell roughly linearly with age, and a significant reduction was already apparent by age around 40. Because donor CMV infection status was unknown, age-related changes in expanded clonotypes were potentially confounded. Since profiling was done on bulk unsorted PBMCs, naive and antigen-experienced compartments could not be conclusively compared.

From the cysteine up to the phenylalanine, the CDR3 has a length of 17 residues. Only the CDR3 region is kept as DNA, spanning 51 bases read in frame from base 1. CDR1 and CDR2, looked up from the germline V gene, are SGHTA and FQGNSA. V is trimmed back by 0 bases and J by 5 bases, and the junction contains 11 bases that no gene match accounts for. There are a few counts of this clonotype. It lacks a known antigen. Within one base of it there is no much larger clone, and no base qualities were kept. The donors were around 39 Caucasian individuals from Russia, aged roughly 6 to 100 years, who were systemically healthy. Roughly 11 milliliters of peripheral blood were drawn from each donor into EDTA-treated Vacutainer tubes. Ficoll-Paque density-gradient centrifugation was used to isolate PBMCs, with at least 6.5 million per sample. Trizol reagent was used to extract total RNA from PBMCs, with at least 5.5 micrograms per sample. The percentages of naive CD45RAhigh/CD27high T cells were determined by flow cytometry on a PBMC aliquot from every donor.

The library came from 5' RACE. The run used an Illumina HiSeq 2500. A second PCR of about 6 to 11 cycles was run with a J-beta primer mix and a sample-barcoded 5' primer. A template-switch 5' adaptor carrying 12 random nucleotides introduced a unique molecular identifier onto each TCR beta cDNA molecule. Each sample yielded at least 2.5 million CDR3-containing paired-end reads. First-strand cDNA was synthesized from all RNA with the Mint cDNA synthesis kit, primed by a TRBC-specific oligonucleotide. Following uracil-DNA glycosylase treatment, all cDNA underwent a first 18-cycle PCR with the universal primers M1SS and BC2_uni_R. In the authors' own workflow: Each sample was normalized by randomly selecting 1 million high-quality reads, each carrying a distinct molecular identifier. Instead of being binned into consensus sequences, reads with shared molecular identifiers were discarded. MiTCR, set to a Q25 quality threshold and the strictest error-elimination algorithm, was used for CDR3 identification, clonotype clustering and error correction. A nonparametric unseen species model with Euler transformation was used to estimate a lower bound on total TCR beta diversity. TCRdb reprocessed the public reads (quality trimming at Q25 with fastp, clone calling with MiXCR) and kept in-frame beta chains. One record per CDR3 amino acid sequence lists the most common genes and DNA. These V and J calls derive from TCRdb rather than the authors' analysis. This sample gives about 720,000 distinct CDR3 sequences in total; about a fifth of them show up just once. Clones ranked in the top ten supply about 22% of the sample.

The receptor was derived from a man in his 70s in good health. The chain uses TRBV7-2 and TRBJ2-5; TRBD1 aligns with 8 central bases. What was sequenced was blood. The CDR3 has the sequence CASSLALGRGQRETQYF. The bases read TGTGCCAGCAGCTTAGCGCTAGGCAGGGGGCAAAGGGAGACCCAGTACTTC.